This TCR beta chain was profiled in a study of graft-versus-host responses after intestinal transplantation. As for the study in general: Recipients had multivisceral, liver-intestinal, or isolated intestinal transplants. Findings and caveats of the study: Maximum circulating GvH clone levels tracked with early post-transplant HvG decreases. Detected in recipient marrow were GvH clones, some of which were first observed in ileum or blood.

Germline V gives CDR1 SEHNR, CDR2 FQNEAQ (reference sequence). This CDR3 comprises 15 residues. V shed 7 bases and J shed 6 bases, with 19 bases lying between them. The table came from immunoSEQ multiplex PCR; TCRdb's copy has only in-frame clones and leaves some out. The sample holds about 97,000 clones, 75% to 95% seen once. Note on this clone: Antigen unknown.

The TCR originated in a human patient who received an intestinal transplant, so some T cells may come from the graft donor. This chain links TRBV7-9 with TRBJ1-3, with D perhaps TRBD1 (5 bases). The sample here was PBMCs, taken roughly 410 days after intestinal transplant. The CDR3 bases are TGTGCCAGCACCTCCGCCGTGGAGGGACCAAACACCATATATTTT. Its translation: CASTSAVEGPNTIYF.